This TCR beta chain originates from a study of cytomegalovirus exposure and HLA in healthy donors. Primers included in the PCR were 60 Vbeta and 13 Jbeta primers. TCRdb keeps only in-frame clones here, not all; method: immunoSEQ multiplex PCR. The repertoire holds about 130,000 clones, with 81% as singletons. J lost 0 bases, V lost 1 base, and 4 bases had no gene match. Germline V lookup: CDR1 SGHTS, CDR2 YDEGEE. This CDR3 contains 15 residues. The V call is TRBV5-8, the J call TRBJ2-7; TRBD1 matches at 7 bases. The origin of this receptor is a woman younger than 45 in good health and CMV-seronegative. The specimen sequenced was PBMCs. This chain's CDR3 is CASSLSGQSSYEQYF. The DNA of the CDR3 is TGTGCCAGCAGCTTGTCGGGACAGAGCTCCTACGAGCAGTACTTC.